Below, one T cell receptor beta chain is given with its context. These data are taken from a study of control samples from healthy donors and cancer patients. The length of the CDR3 is 14 residues. Trimming stripped 2 bases from V and 3 bases from J, with 11 bases between. CDR1 is MDHEN, CDR2 SYDVKM, per germline. Repertoires were generated with immunoSEQ multiplex PCR, while TCRdb's copy carries only in-frame clones and drops some. The table lists some 150,000 clones, 96% of them singletons. V is TRBV28 and J is TRBJ2-7; D remains unclear. This sequence was found in a woman under 40 in good health. The specimen was blood. Written as DNA, the CDR3 is TGTGCCAGCAGTTTAATAGGGTTGTTCTACGAGCAGTACTTC. It translates to CASSLIGLFYEQYF. The complete variable domain, with remaining parts taken from reference TRBV28 and TRBJ2-7, reads DVKVTQSSRYLVKRTGEKVFLECVQDMDHENMFWYRQDPGLGLRLIYFSYDVKMKEKGDIPEGYSVSREKKERFSLILESASTNQTSMYLCASSLIGLFYEQYFGPGTRLTVT.